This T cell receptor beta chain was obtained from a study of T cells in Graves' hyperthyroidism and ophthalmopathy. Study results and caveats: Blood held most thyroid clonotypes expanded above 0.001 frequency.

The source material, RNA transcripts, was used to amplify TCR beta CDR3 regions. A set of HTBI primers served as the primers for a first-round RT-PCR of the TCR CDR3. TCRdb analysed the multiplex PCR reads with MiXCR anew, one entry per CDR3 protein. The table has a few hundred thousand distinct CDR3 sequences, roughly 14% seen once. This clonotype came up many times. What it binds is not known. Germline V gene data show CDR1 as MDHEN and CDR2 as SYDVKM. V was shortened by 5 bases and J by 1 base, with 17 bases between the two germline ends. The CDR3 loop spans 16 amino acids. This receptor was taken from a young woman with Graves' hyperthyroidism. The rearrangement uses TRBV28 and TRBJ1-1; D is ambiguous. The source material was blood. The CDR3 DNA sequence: TGTGCCAGCAGTGCGTCGTCGGGCTTTGAGAACACTGAAGCTTTCTTT. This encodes CASSASSGFENTEAFF.